What follows describes a single TCR beta chain. The antigen is undetermined. The sample is drawn from a study of a mutant IDH1 vaccine in newly diagnosed glioma. Study summary: Radiotherapy alone preceded vaccination by 4-6 weeks; alternatively, vaccination started with temozolomide cycles. The therapy given earlier, which was standard therapy, consisted of radiotherapy, temozolomide, or both, and most of the patients received both. V12 occurred at week 35 and V13 at week 47.

Germline CDR1 and CDR2: MNHEY and SMNVEV (reference sequence). This CDR3 contains 17 residues. V was shortened by 3 bases and J by 5 bases, with 22 bases between the two germline ends. TCRdb's table, derived via immunoSEQ multiplex PCR, lists solely in-frame clones and lacks some. The sample carries some 56,000 clones, roughly 80% recorded once. Noted time point: week 47, end of study. Topical imiquimod accompanied each vaccine dose, which consisted of 300 ug of mutant IDH1 20-mer peptide. Patients came in for eight vaccinations, in weeks 1, 3, 5, 7, 11, 15, 19 and 23. The rearrangement joins TRBV27 to TRBJ1-2; D not resolved. The material sequenced was PBMCs, taken from a glioma patient whose treatment included an IDH1 peptide vaccine. The receptor comes from a man aged 50-59 years with glioma. The CDR3 loop is CASSFRPSEGPGYGYTF. CDR3 DNA: TGTGCCAGCAGTTTTCGACCGTCTGAAGGGCCTGGATATGGCTACACCTTC.